The 12 T cell receptor beta chains in this list originate from one sample, sequenced in a study of immune heterogeneity within non-small cell lung tumors (dated by TCRdb to the late 2010s). The reads were generated on a HiSeq X Ten. The TCR beta CDR3 region was amplified with a multiplex PCR system whose first round ran for 9 to 11 cycles using 32 V-gene forward primers and 13 J-gene reverse primers. The raw public data were reprocessed by TCRdb itself: fastp quality trimming at Q25, MiXCR clonotype calling, in-frame beta chains only. All rows with the same CDR3 protein become a single entry with the most common DNA and genes. The sample has 2,500 or so distinct CDR3 sequences on record, 26% of them singletons. The top ten hold less than 20% of the sample. For the TCR template, genomic DNA was extracted from bulk tumor tissue, and approximately 600 ng of gDNA was amplified for each sample. During surgery, multiple biopsies were taken from each primary tumor, with sampling sites spaced as far apart as possible within the tumor mass. Patients in the study cohort, which was described as untreated, were newly diagnosed NSCLC cases going through curative surgery.

The sequenced sample consisted of lung tumor tissue. These receptors were obtained from a man in his fifties or sixties with non-small cell lung cancer.

This clonotype ranks as medium-sized. The chain links TRBV7-9 to TRBJ1-1; tentatively, D is TRBD1 (5 bases). The germline V and J ends were trimmed by 7 bases and 0 bases, with 15 bases remaining between them. Germline CDR1 is SEHNR and CDR2 is FQNEAQ (reference sequence). This CDR3 is built from 15 residues. The CDR3 here is CASNPVGELNTEAFF. Here the CDR3 DNA reads TGTGCCAGCAACCCCGTAGGGGAACTGAACACTGAAGCTTTCTTT.

A remark on this clonotype: A read error is likely, as this CDR3 ends without the conserved phenylalanine or tryptophan. V is TRBV20-1 and J is TRBJ1-6; unclear D gene. The length of the CDR3 is 15 residues. The germline V and J ends were trimmed by 0 bases and 11 bases, with 17 bases remaining between them. The germline CDR1 and CDR2 sequences are DFQATT and SNEGSKA (reference sequence). The CDR3 loop is CSAREVGPGGTPLHL. The DNA of the CDR3 is TGCAGTGCTAGAGAAGTAGGCCCGGGCGGGACACCCCTCCACCTT.

The chain employs TRBV5-1 and TRBJ1-1, with a possible D match to TRBD1 (5 bases). Germline CDR1 is SGHRS and CDR2 is YFSETQ. Trimming shortened V by 4 bases and J by 2 bases, and 12 bases separated the two germline ends. The CDR3 sequence is 14 residues long. The CDR3: CASSMGTLNTEAFF. For the CDR3, the DNA is TGCGCCAGCAGCATGGGGACTTTAAACACTGAAGCTTTCTTT.

By proportion, this clonotype is medium-sized (0.01 to 0.1%). This chain links TRBV18 with TRBJ2-2; 7 bases line up with TRBD1. After removal of 5 bases from V and 3 bases from J, the junction contained 9 bases not matched to a gene. The CDR3 consists of 16 residues. Germline lookup yields CDR1 KGHSH and CDR2 LQKENI. The CDR3 DNA sequence: TGTGCCAGCTCAGCGAACACAGGGGTCGACACCGGGGAGCTGTTTTTT. Amino acid sequence: CASSANTGVDTGELFF.

This clonotype is labeled as medium-sized. The gene calls are TRBV11-2 and TRBJ2-7; 11 positions match TRBD2. Germline V gene sequence: CDR1 SGHAT, CDR2 FQNNGV. This CDR3 spans 15 amino acids. With V trimmed by 7 bases and J by 2 bases, 7 bases remained unmatched. In DNA, the CDR3 is TGTGCCAGCACCCAGGGACTAGCGGCCACCTACGAGCAGTACTTC. It encodes CASTQGLAATYEQYF.

With regard to this clonotype: This may come from a read error, since a much larger clone is one base off. This chain uses TRBV6-2 or TRBV6-3 with TRBJ2-3; D is unresolved. The CDR3 loop spans 12 amino acids. The germline V gene has CDR1 MNHEY and CDR2 SVGEGT. The CDR3 bases are TGTACCAGCAGATCGGGCACAGATACGCAGTATTTT. Amino acids: CTSRSGTDTQYF.

Within the sample, this clonotype is medium-sized. The chain employs TRBV28 and TRBJ2-2; 9 bases align to TRBD2. Per the germline V gene, CDR1 is MDHEN and CDR2 is SYDVKM. The CDR3 sequence is 15 residues long. The trim removed 3 bases at V and 5 bases at J, leaving 4 bases unmatched. The CDR3 DNA sequence: TGTGCCAGCAGTTTCTCCCTAGCGGGAACCGGGGAGCTGTTTTTT. This sequence encodes CASSFSLAGTGELFF.

Note on this clonotype: Just one base apart from a much larger clone, this may be a read error. The conserved phenylalanine or tryptophan is not found at the CDR3 terminus, so this likely reflects a read error. The chain has TRBV7-9 and TRBJ1-2; D call uncertain. The CDR3 has 14 residues. Germline loops: CDR1 SEHNR, CDR2 FQNEAQ (reference sequence). Trimming cost V 5 bases and J 1 base, with 11 bases left between them. CDR3 in amino acids: CASSTEVYNYGYTS. The DNA of the CDR3 is TGTGCCAGCAGCACGGAGGTGTATAACTATGGCTACACCTCC.

A remark on this clonotype: It may be a read error: a sequence one base away is much more abundant. The chain combines TRBV5-1 with TRBJ1-2; unclear D gene. This CDR3 has 12 amino acids. Germline CDR1 and CDR2: SGHRS and YFSETQ. The CDR3 DNA follows: TGCTCCAGCAGCTTGGGGAGGGCCGGCTACACCTTC. Residues: CSSSLGRAGYTF.

By share, this clonotype ranks as medium-sized (0.01 to 0.1%). CDR3 nucleotide sequence: TGTGCCAGCAGCCCTTTCACCGGGACTTTTAGTGGCTACACCTTC. Amino acids: CASSPFTGTFSGYTF. The rearrangement joins TRBV28 to TRBJ1-2; D is possibly TRBD1 (5 bases). The germline gives CDR1 MDHEN, CDR2 SYDVKM. Trimming left V 6 bases short and J 7 bases short, with 21 bases between. The CDR3 runs 15 residues.

By frequency in the sample, this clonotype is medium-sized. This rearrangement joins TRBV5-1 to TRBJ2-3; no reliable D call. Germline lookup yields CDR1 SGHRS and CDR2 YFSETQ. The CDR3 sequence is 14 residues long. With 5 bases removed from V and 0 bases from J, the gap between germline ends came to 10 bases. The CDR3 coding sequence is TGCGCCAGCAGACGGGCGGTTAGCACAGATACGCAGTATTTT. It codes for CASRRAVSTDTQYF.

This clonotype is medium-sized. The rearrangement joins TRBV30 to TRBJ2-3; 14 bases agree with TRBD2. CDR1 is GTSNPN and CDR2 is SVGIG in the germline V gene (reference sequence). This CDR3 contains 17 residues. V lost 3 bases to trimming and J lost 5 bases; unmatched junction nucleotides: 10. This CDR3 is CAWSPIAGLAGVDTQYF. As DNA, the CDR3 is TGTGCCTGGAGCCCCATCGCGGGACTAGCGGGAGTAGATACGCAGTATTTT.